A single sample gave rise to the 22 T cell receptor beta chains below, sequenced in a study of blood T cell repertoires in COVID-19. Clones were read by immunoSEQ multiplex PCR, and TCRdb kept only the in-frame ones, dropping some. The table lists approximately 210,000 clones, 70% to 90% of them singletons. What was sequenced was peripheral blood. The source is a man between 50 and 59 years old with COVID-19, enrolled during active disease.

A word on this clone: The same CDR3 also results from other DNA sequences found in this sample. The CDR3: CASSLRQGSYEQYF. CDR3 coding DNA: TGTGCCAGCAGCTTAAGGCAGGGATCCTACGAGCAGTACTTC. This chain joins TRBV3-1 (or the pseudogene TRBV3-2) and TRBJ2-7; D may be TRBD1 (5 bases). Germline CDR1 reads LGHDT; CDR2 reads YNNKEL (reference sequence). Trimming took off 5 bases at V and 1 base at J, with 12 bases between the two ends. The CDR3 contains 14 residues.

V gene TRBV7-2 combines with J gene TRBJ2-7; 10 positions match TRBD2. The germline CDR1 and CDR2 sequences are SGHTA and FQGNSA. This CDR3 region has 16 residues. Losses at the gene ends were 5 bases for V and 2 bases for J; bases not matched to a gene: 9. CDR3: CASSPTGTSAAYEQYF. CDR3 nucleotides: TGTGCCAGCAGCCCAACGGGGACTAGCGCCGCCTACGAGCAGTACTTC.

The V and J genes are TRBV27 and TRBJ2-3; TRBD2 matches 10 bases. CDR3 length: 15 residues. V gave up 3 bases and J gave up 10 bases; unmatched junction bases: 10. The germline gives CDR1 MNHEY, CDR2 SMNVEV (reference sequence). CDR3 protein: CASSFRAGGPYAQYF. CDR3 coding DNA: TGTGCCAGCAGTTTTCGAGCGGGAGGGCCCTACGCGCAGTATTTT.

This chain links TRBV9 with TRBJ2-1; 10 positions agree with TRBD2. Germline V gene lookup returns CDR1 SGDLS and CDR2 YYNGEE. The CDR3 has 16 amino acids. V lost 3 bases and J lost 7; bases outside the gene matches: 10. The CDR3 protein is CASSAILAGKGNEQFF. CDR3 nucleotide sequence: TGTGCCAGCAGCGCAATACTAGCGGGAAAGGGGAATGAGCAGTTCTTC.

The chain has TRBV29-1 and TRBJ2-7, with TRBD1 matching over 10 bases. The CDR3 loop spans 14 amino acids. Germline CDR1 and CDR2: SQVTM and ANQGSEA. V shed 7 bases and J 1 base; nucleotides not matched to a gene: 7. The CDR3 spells CSALGTGASYEQYF. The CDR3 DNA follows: TGCAGCGCCCTGGGGACAGGGGCATCCTACGAGCAGTACTTC.

CDR3 nucleotide sequence: TGTGCCACCAGCCCGACAGGGGATGGCGAAAAACTGTTTTTT. Residues: CATSPTGDGEKLFF. This chain links TRBV15 with TRBJ1-4; 8 bases match TRBD1. The CDR3 has 14 amino acids. CDR1 and CDR2 from the germline V gene are LNHNV and YYDKDF (reference sequence). V lost 5 bases and J lost 8; bases outside the gene matches: 7. The whole variable domain, remainder taken from reference TRBV15 and TRBJ1-4, is DAMVIQNPRYQVTQFGKPVTLSCSQTLNHNVMYWYQQKSSQAPKLLFHYYDKDFNNEADTPDNFQSRRPNTSFCFLDIRSPGLGDTAMYLCATSPTGDGEKLFFGSGTQLSVL.

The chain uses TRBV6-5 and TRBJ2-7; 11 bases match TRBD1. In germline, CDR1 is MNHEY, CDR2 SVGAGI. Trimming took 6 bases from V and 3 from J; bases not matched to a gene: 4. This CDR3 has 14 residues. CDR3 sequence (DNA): TGTGCCAGCAGAGGACAGGGGGCCGGCTACGAGCAGTACTTC. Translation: CASRGQGAGYEQYF.

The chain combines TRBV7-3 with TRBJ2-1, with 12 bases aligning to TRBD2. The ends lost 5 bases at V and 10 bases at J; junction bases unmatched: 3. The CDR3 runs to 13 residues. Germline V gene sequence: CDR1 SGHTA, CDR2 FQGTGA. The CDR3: CASSLAGGGEQFF. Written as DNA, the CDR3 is TGTGCCAGCAGCCTAGCGGGAGGGGGCGAGCAGTTCTTC.

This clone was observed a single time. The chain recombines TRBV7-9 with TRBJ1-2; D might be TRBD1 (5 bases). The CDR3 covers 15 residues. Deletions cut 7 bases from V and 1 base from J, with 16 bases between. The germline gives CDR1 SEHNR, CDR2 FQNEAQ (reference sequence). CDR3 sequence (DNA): TGTGCCAGCACCCACGGGGCGGGATTTAACTATGGCTACACCTTC. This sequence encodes CASTHGAGFNYGYTF.

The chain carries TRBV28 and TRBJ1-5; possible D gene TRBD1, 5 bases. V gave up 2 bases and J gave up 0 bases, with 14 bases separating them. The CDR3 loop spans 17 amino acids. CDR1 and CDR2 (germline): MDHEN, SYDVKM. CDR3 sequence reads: CASSLDRGVNSNQPQHF. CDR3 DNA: TGTGCCAGCAGTTTAGATCGGGGGGTGAATAGCAATCAGCCCCAGCATTTT.

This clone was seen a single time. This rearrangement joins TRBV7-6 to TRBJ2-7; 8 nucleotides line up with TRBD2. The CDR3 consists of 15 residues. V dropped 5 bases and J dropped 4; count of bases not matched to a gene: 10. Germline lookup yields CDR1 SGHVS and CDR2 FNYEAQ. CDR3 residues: CASSPSGSGPYEQYF. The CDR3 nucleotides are TGTGCCAGCAGCCCTAGCGGGTCCGGACCTTACGAGCAGTACTTC.

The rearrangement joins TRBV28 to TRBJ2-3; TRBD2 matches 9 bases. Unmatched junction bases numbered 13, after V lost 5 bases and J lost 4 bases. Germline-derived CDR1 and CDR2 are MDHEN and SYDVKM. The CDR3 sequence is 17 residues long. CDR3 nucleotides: TGTGCCAGCAGTCCCCCCTCGGGGCGGGGGGGGGCAGATACGCAGTATTTT. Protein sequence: CASSPPSGRGGADTQYF.

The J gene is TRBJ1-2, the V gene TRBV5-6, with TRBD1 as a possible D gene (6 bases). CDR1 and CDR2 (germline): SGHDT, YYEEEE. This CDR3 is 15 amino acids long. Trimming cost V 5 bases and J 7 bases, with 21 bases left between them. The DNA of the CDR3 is TGTGCCAGCAGTCCAGTAGGACAGCCCTTCGTTGGCTACACCTTC. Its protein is CASSPVGQPFVGYTF.

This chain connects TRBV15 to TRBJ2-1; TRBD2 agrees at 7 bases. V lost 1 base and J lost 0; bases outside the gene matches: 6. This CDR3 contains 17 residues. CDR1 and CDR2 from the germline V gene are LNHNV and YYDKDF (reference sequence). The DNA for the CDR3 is TGTGCCACCAGCAGAGCGTACGGCGGGAGCTCCTACAATGAGCAGTTCTTC. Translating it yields CATSRAYGGSSYNEQFF.

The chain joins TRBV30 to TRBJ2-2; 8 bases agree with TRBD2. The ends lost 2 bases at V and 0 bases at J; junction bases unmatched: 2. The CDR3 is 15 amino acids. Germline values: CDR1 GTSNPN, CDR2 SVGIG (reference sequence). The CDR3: CAWSWRGANTGELFF. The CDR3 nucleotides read TGTGCCTGGAGTTGGCGGGGGGCGAACACCGGGGAGCTGTTTTTT.

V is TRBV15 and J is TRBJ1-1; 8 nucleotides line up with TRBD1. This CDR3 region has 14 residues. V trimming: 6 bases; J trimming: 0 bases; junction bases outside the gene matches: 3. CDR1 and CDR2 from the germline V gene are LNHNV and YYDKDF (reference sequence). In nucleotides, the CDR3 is TGTGCCACCAGTAAGGACAGGGTGAACACTGAAGCTTTCTTT. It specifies CATSKDRVNTEAFF.

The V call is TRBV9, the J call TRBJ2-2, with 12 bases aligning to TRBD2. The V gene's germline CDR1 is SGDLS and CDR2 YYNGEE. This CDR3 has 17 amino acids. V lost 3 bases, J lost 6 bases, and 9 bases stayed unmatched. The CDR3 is CASSATSGRAVAGELFF. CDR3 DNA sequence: TGTGCCAGCAGCGCGACTAGCGGGAGAGCGGTGGCCGGGGAGCTGTTTTTT.

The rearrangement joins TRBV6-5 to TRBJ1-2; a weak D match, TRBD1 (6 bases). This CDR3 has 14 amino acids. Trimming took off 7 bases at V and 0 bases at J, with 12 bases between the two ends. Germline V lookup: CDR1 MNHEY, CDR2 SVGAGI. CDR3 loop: CASKLAGANYGYTF. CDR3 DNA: TGTGCCAGCAAGTTGGCAGGGGCTAACTATGGCTACACCTTC.

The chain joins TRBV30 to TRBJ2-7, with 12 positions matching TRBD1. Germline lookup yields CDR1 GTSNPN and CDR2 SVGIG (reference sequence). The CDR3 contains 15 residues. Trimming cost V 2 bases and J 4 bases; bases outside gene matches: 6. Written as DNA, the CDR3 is TGTGCCTGGAGTTACGGGACAGGGGGCAGGTACGAGCAGTACTTC. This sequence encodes CAWSYGTGGRYEQYF.

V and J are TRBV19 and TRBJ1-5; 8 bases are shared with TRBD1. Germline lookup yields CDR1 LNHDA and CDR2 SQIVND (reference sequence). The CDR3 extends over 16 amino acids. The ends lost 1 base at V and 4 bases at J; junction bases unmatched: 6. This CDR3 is CASSIASTGVNQPQHF. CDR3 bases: TGTGCCAGTAGTATAGCCTCGACAGGGGTAAATCAGCCCCAGCATTTT.

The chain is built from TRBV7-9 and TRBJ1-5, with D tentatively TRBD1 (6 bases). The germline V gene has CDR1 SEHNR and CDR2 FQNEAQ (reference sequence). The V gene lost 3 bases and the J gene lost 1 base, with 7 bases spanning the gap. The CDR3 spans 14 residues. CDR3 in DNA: TGTGCCAGCAGCTTGGACAGAAGCAATCAGCCCCAGCATTTT. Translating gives CASSLDRSNQPQHF.

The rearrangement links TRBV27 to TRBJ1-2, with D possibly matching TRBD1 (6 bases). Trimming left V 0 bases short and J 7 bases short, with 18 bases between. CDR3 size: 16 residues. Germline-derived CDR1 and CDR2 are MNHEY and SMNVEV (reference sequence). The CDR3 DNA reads TGTGCCAGCAGTTTATCCCCCGCCGGGGGGGCGGGTGGCTACACCTTC. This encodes CASSLSPAGGAGGYTF.